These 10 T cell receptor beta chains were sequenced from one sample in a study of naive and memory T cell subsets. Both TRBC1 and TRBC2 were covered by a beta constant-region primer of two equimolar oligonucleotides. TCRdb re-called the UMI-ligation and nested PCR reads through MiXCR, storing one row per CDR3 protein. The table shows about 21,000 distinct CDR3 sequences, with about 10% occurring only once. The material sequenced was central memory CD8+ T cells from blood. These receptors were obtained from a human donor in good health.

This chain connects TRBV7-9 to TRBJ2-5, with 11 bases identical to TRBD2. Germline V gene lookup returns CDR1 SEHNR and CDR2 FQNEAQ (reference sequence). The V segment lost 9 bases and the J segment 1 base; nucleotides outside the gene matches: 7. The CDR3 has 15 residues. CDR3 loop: CASGPGTSGQETQYF. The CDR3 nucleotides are TGTGCCAGTGGGCCCGGGACTAGCGGCCAAGAGACCCAGTACTTC.

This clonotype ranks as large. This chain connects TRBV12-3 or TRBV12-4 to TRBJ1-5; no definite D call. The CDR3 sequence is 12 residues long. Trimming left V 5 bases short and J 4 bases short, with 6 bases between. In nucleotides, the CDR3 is TGTGCCAGCAGTGTCGGGAATCAGCCCCAGCATTTT. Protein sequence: CASSVGNQPQHF.

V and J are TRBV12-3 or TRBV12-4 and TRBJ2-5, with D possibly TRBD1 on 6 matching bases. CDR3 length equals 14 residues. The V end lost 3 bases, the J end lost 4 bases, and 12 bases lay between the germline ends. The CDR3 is CASSFPGTRETQYF. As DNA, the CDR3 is TGTGCCAGCAGTTTTCCCGGGACAAGAGAGACCCAGTACTTC.

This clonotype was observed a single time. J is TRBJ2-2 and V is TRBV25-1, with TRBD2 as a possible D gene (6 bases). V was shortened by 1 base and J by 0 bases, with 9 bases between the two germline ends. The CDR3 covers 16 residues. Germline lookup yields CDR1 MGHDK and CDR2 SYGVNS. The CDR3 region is CASSEWGDANTGELFF. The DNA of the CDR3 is TGTGCCAGCAGTGAATGGGGGGACGCGAACACCGGGGAGCTGTTTTTT.

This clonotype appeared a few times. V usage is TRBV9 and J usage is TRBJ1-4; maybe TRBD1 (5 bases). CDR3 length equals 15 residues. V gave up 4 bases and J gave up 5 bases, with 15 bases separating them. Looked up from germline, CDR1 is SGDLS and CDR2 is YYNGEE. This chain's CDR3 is CASSPTQGGNEKLFF. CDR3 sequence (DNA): TGTGCCAGCAGCCCAACCCAGGGTGGGAATGAAAAACTGTTTTTT.

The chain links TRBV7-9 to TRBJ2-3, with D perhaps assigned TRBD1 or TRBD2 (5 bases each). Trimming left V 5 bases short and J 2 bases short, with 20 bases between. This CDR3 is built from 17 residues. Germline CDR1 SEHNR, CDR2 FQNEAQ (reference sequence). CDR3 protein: CASSQPGPIVNTDTQYF. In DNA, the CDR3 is TGTGCCAGCAGCCAACCGGGACCTATTGTAAACACAGATACGCAGTATTTT. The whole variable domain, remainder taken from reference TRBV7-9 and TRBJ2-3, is DTGVSQNPRHKITKRGQNVTFRCDPISEHNRLYWYRQTLGQGPEFLTYFQNEAQLEKSRLLSDRFSAERPKGSFSTLEIQRTEQGDSAMYLCASSQPGPIVNTDTQYFGPGTRLTVL.

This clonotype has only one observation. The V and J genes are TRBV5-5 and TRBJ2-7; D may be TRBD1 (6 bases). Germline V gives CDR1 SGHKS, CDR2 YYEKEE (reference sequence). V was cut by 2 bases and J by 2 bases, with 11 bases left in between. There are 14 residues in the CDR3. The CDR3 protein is CASSFGTGTYEQYF. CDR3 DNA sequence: TGTGCCAGCAGCTTCGGTACAGGGACCTACGAGCAGTACTTC.

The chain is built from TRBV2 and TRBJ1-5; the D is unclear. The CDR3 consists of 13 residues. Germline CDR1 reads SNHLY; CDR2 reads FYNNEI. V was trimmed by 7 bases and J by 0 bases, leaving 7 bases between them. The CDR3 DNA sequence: TGTGCCAGCAAGGCGGATAGCAATCAGCCCCAGCATTTT. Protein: CASKADSNQPQHF.

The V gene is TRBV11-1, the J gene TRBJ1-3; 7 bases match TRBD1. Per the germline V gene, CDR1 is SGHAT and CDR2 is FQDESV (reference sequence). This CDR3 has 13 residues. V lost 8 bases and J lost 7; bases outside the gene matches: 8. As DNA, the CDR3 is TGTGCCAGCGACGACAGGGAGGTTAACACCATATATTTT. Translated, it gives CASDDREVNTIYF.

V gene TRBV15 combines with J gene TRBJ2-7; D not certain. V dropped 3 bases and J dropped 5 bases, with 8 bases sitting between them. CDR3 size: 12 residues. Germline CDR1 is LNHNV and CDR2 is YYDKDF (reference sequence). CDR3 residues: CATSSQSHEQYF. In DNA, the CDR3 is TGTGCCACCAGCAGCCAATCCCACGAGCAGTACTTC.